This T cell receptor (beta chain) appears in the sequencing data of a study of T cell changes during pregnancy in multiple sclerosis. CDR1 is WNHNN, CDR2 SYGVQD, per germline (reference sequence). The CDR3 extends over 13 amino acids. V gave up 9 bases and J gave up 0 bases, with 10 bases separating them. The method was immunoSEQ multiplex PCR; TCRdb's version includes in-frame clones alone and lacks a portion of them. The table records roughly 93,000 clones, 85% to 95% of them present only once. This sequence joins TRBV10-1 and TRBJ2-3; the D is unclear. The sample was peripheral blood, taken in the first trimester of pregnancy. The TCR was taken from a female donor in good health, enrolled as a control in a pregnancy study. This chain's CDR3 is CAREKTSTDTQYF. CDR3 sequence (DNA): TGCGCCAGGGAGAAGACTAGCACAGATACGCAGTATTTT.